The TCR beta chain under discussion was sequenced for a study of T cell repertoires in cytomegalovirus infection. TCRdb ran MiXCR on the reads and lists one entry per CDR3 protein. The sample has fewer than 25,000 distinct CDR3 sequences, roughly 20% seen once. CDR1 is MGHRA and CDR2 is YSYEKL in the germline V gene. Trimming removed 0 bases from V and 10 bases from J, with 10 bases in between. The CDR3 has 13 amino acids. This clonotype was observed many times. What it binds is not known. This sequence was found in a human donor in good health (CMV status not recorded). Some clones in this sample may be carry-over from other donors' samples. The gene calls are TRBV4-1 and TRBJ2-1, with D possibly matching TRBD2 (5 bases). The sample was CD8+ T cells from cultured PBMCs, taken from culture after CMV antigen stimulation. CDR3 bases: TGCGCCAGCAGCCAAGAAGGAAGAGGGGAGCAGTTCTTC. Its protein product is CASSQEGRGEQFF.